The T cell receptor (beta chain) described here comes from a study of patients and donors after allogeneic stem cell transplantation. V dropped 0 bases and J dropped 9 bases, with 12 bases sitting between them. CDR3 length: 13 residues. CDR1 is DFQATT, CDR2 SNEGSKA, per germline (reference sequence). This clonotype was recorded only once. In TCRdb, the RT-PCR reads were re-called with MiXCR into one record per CDR3 protein. The data hold 150,000 to 200,000 distinct CDR3 sequences, with about a quarter observed a single time. The rearrangement links TRBV20-1 to TRBJ2-1; the D call may be TRBD1 or TRBD2 (5 bases each). The sample comprised blood, either unsorted or a sorted T cell fraction (not recorded which). This clonotype was obtained from a human donor who was either an allogeneic HSCT recipient or a stem cell or donor lymphocyte infusion donor (not recorded which). It is not recorded whose cells these are; they may come from a transplant donor. The CDR3 sequence: CSARDVGEPEQFF. CDR3 sequence (DNA): TGCAGTGCTAGAGATGTGGGGGAGCCTGAGCAGTTCTTC.